This TCR beta chain is from a study of T cells in Graves' hyperthyroidism and ophthalmopathy. Amplification of TCR beta CDR3 regions was performed using RNA transcripts as template. The study used the HTBI primer set for a first-round RT-PCR of the TCR CDR3. TCRdb processed the multiplex PCR reads anew with MiXCR; each CDR3 protein has one entry. The sample shows some 770,000 distinct CDR3 sequences, less than 20% of them seen only once. V was clipped by 5 bases and J by 0 bases, with 11 bases between them. The germline V gene encodes CDR1 SGHTA and CDR2 FQGTGA. The CDR3 runs 15 residues. This clonotype has just a few counts. Its antigen is currently unknown. The study, taken as a whole, reports: Researchers report that a 13 V-J model separated ophthalmopathy from stable hyperthyroidism. It was a median roughly 6.5 months before onset that the model predicted ophthalmopathy.

The chain carries TRBV7-3 and TRBJ2-1; tentative D call: TRBD1 (5 bases). The TCR was taken from a man between 18 and 29 years old with Graves' hyperthyroidism. Sequenced material: blood. CDR3: CASSTAGSSYNEQFF. The CDR3 DNA reads TGTGCCAGCAGCACGGCAGGGTCCTCCTACAATGAGCAGTTCTTC.